The 29 T cell receptor beta chains below come from one sample, sequenced in a study of CD8 T cells in Susac syndrome. The RNA, about 0.45 to 1 ug, was put through reverse transcription using random hexamers. TCRdb reanalysed the immunoSEQ multiplex PCR reads using MiXCR and keeps one entry per CDR3 protein. Of 180,000 or so distinct CDR3 sequences detected, about 93% appear once; the ten largest clones hold roughly 0.13%. Material: CD4+ T cells from PBMCs. These receptor sequences come from a human donor in good health.

The chain links TRBV9 to TRBJ2-7; possibly TRBD1 for D (5 bases). The V and J ends lost 0 bases and 3 bases respectively, with 13 bases between them. CDR3 size: 15 residues. CDR1 and CDR2 from the germline V gene are SGDLS and YYNGEE. The CDR3 reads CASSVGQGFVYEQYF. In nucleotides, the CDR3 is TGTGCCAGCAGCGTAGGGCAGGGCTTTGTCTACGAGCAGTACTTC.

This rearrangement joins TRBV2 to TRBJ2-7; D remains ambiguous. Germline V gene data show CDR1 as SNHLY and CDR2 as FYNNEI. The CDR3 runs 11 residues. Trimming left V 3 bases short and J 2 bases short, with 2 bases between. CDR3 protein: CASSETYEQYF. In DNA, the CDR3 is TGTGCCAGCAGTGAGACCTACGAGCAGTACTTC.

The chain combines TRBV27 with TRBJ2-1; the D gene is possibly TRBD2 (5 bases). The length of the CDR3 is 15 residues. The germline gives CDR1 MNHEY, CDR2 SMNVEV (reference sequence). V was trimmed by 5 bases and J by 0 bases, leaving 11 bases between them. The CDR3 DNA reads TGTGCCAGCAGTCAGCTAGCTCCCTCCTACAATGAGCAGTTCTTC. This sequence encodes CASSQLAPSYNEQFF.

The chain is built from TRBV6-2 or TRBV6-3 and TRBJ2-5; D possibly corresponds to TRBD1 (6 bases). Trimming pared 8 bases from V and 4 bases from J, leaving 11 bases between. The CDR3 runs 12 residues. Per germline, CDR1 MNHEY and CDR2 SVGEGT. In DNA form, the CDR3 reads TGTGCCAGCGAGGACAGTCGAGAGACCCAGTACTTC. It codes for CASEDSRETQYF.

This chain uses TRBV4-2 with TRBJ1-1; D is undetermined. Between the trimmed V and J ends, which lost 4 bases and 0 bases, there was a span of 9 bases. The length of the CDR3 is 14 residues. Germline lookup yields CDR1 LGHNA and CDR2 YNFKEQ. CDR3 DNA sequence: TGTGCCAGCAGCCCTGCCGCACTGAACACTGAAGCTTTCTTT. Encoded protein: CASSPAALNTEAFF.

The gene calls are TRBV3-1 and TRBJ1-6; 11 bases line up with TRBD1. Germline lookup yields CDR1 LGHDT and CDR2 YNNKEL (reference sequence). The CDR3 is 14 residues long. With V trimmed by 1 base and J by 10 bases, 0 bases remained unmatched. The CDR3 loop reads CASSQGTGGSPLHF. The CDR3 coding sequence is TGTGCCAGCAGCCAAGGGACAGGGGGCTCACCCCTCCACTTT.

J is TRBJ1-1 and V is TRBV29-1; 7 positions match TRBD1. From germline, CDR1 is SQVTM and CDR2 ANQGSEA. This CDR3 has 13 residues. V shed 7 bases and J 0 bases; nucleotides not matched to a gene: 5. The CDR3 DNA follows: TGCAGCGGTCGACAGGGCGTGAACACTGAAGCTTTCTTT. Translation: CSGRQGVNTEAFF.

The chain combines TRBV29-1 with TRBJ2-7; TRBD1 matches 7 bases. J was trimmed by 4 bases and V by 4 bases; bases with no gene match: 4. The CDR3 runs to 12 residues. CDR1 is SQVTM and CDR2 is ANQGSEA in the germline V gene. The CDR3 protein is CSVGPQGYEQYF. The CDR3 region has the DNA TGCAGCGTTGGCCCACAGGGGTACGAGCAGTACTTC.

The chain has TRBV4-3 and TRBJ1-2; the D is unclear. Between the trimmed V and J ends, which lost 0 bases and 2 bases, there was a span of 7 bases. CDR3 size: 14 residues. Germline assignment: CDR1 LGHNA and CDR2 YSLEER. The CDR3 spells CASSQDGRNYGYTF. CDR3 sequence (DNA): TGCGCCAGCAGCCAAGATGGCCGGAACTATGGCTACACCTTC.

The gene calls are TRBV3-1 and TRBJ2-5; possibly TRBD2 for D (5 bases). Germline V gene sequence: CDR1 LGHDT, CDR2 YNNKEL (reference sequence). V was clipped by 5 bases and J by 6 bases, with 10 bases between them. This CDR3 comprises 12 residues. Here the CDR3 reads CASSSRGKTQYF. CDR3 coding DNA: TGTGCCAGCAGCTCCCGGGGTAAGACCCAGTACTTC.

The genes are TRBV20-1 and TRBJ1-4; D is ambiguous. Trimming removed 4 bases at V and 0 bases at J, with 9 bases between. This CDR3 contains 14 residues. Germline CDR1 and CDR2: DFQATT and SNEGSKA (reference sequence). CDR3 amino acids: CSAKGGATNEKLFF. The CDR3 DNA reads as TGCAGTGCTAAAGGCGGCGCAACTAATGAAAAACTGTTTTTT.

The chain carries TRBV5-4 and TRBJ2-7, with D possibly TRBD1 on 6 matching bases. V gave up 2 bases and J gave up 6 bases, with 12 bases separating them. The CDR3 is 13 amino acids. CDR1 SGHNT and CDR2 YYREEE come from the germline V gene (reference sequence). The CDR3 is CASSFPGAGEQYF. The DNA of the CDR3 is TGTGCCAGCAGCTTCCCAGGGGCGGGCGAGCAGTACTTC.

This clonotype occurred a few times. V is TRBV4-2 and J is TRBJ2-7; D is possibly TRBD2 (6 bases). Per germline, CDR1 LGHNA and CDR2 YNFKEQ. The CDR3 consists of 15 residues. Trimming took 3 bases from V and 0 from J, leaving 12 bases between them. This chain's CDR3 is CASSHLRGLSYEQYF. DNA for the CDR3: TGTGCCAGCAGCCATCTGCGGGGCCTCTCCTACGAGCAGTACTTC.

This clonotype was counted once. V usage is TRBV9 and J usage is TRBJ2-3; the match to TRBD2 covers 8 bases. There are 16 residues in the CDR3. The J segment lost 2 bases and the V segment lost 0 bases, leaving 5 bases of the junction unmatched. Germline CDR1 reads SGDLS; CDR2 reads YYNGEE. The CDR3 DNA reads as TGTGCCAGCAGCGTAGAGGCGGGGGGACACACAGATACGCAGTATTTT. Translating gives CASSVEAGGHTDTQYF.

The rearrangement links TRBV9 to TRBJ2-5, with 9 bases matching TRBD2. CDR3 size: 16 residues. CDR1 and CDR2 (germline): SGDLS, YYNGEE. V lost 2 bases, J lost 4 bases, and 9 bases stayed unmatched. CDR3 nucleotides: TGTGCCAGCAGCGTTGGCGGGGGGGGATCTGGAGAGACCCAGTACTTC. This codes for CASSVGGGGSGETQYF. Based on the CDR3 plus reference TRBV9 and TRBJ2-5, the full variable domain is DSGVTQTPKHLITATGQRVTLRCSPRSGDLSVYWYQQSLDQGLQFLIQYYNGEERAKGNILERFSAQQFPDLHSELNLSSLELGDSALYFCASSVGGGGSGETQYFGPGTRLLVL.

The gene calls are TRBV11-1 and TRBJ2-7; no clear D. Trimming stripped 5 bases from V and 2 bases from J, with 13 bases between. From germline, CDR1 is SGHAT and CDR2 FQDESV (reference sequence). CDR3 length: 14 residues. The CDR3 DNA reads as TGTGCCAGCAGCCCCACGCGAGAGCCCTACGAGCAGTACTTC. It encodes CASSPTREPYEQYF.

CDR3 nucleotide sequence: TGCAGTGCTAGCTCACTGACTAGCGGGGGGGGTGAGACCCAGTACTTC. Translation gives CSASSLTSGGGETQYF. The gene calls are TRBV20-1 and TRBJ2-5; 14 nucleotides match TRBD2. This CDR3 is 16 amino acids long. V lost 3 bases to trimming and J lost 5 bases; unmatched junction nucleotides: 8. Germline lookup yields CDR1 DFQATT and CDR2 SNEGSKA (reference sequence).

The chain joins TRBV4-3 to TRBJ2-7; TRBD1 matches 8 bases. CDR3 length equals 15 residues. V was clipped by 1 base and J by 4 bases; unmatched bases: 6. Germline assignment: CDR1 LGHNA and CDR2 YSLEER. The CDR3: CASSQVLQGAYEQYF. In DNA form, the CDR3 reads TGCGCCAGCAGCCAAGTCTTGCAGGGGGCATACGAGCAGTACTTC.

The J gene is TRBJ1-2, the V gene TRBV7-9; tentative D call: TRBD1 (5 bases). Germline CDR1 SEHNR, CDR2 FQNEAQ (reference sequence). The CDR3 is made up of 15 amino acids. Trimming shortened V by 3 bases and J by 6 bases, and 17 bases separated the two germline ends. The CDR3 nucleotides read TGTGCCAGCAGCTTTTCATGGGAGGGGCCAAATGGCTACACCTTC. Its protein product is CASSFSWEGPNGYTF. The full variable domain, in which reference TRBV7-9 and TRBJ1-2 provide the parts outside the CDR3, is DTGVSQNPRHKITKRGQNVTFRCDPISEHNRLYWYRQTLGQGPEFLTYFQNEAQLEKSRLLSDRFSAERPKGSFSTLEIQRTEQGDSAMYLCASSFSWEGPNGYTFGSGTRLTVV.

The rearrangement joins TRBV25-1 to TRBJ1-2; the D is unclear. CDR1 is MGHDK, CDR2 SYGVNS, per germline. V was cut by 1 base and J by 4 bases, with 7 bases left in between. The CDR3 totals 13 residues. The CDR3 DNA sequence: TGTGCCAGCAGTGAATCTCTTGGCTATGGCTACACCTTC. It specifies CASSESLGYGYTF.

The chain joins TRBV5-6 to TRBJ2-7; no clear D. Germline loops: CDR1 SGHDT, CDR2 YYEEEE. The CDR3 length is 13 residues. V lost 1 base and J 7 bases, leaving 12 bases between the germline ends. This CDR3 reads CASSLSDAVEQYF. CDR3 DNA: TGTGCCAGCAGCTTGTCCGACGCCGTGGAGCAGTACTTC.

The chain links TRBV12-3 or TRBV12-4 to TRBJ1-1; D gene ambiguous. V was pared by 4 bases and J by 1 base, with 10 bases between. The CDR3 sequence is 14 residues long. This CDR3 reads CASSYSSGNTEAFF. CDR3 DNA sequence: TGTGCCAGCAGTTATTCTTCCGGGAACACTGAAGCTTTCTTT.

The chain employs TRBV7-9 and TRBJ1-2; no clear D gene. V gave up 1 base and J gave up 5 bases, with 5 bases separating them. Germline V gene data show CDR1 as SEHNR and CDR2 as FQNEAQ (reference sequence). This CDR3 has 12 residues. The CDR3 DNA sequence: TGTGCCAGCAGCTTAGATCCGTATGGCTACACCTTC. Encoded protein: CASSLDPYGYTF.

This chain uses TRBV9 with TRBJ2-5, with 9 bases matching TRBD1. The CDR3 covers 14 residues. With 3 bases clipped from V and 5 bases from J, the junction kept 5 bases outside the gene matches. CDR1 SGDLS and CDR2 YYNGEE come from the germline V gene. The DNA of the CDR3 is TGTGCCAGCAGCGGGGGACAGGGTGATGAGACCCAGTACTTC. Translation gives CASSGGQGDETQYF.

V is TRBV3-1 and J is TRBJ1-1, with no clear D. Germline lookup yields CDR1 LGHDT and CDR2 YNNKEL (reference sequence). V lost 3 bases to trimming and J lost 1 base, with 6 bases between them. The CDR3 extends over 13 amino acids. CDR3 region: CASSQPSNTEAFF. CDR3 nucleotides: TGTGCCAGCAGCCAGCCCTCGAACACTGAAGCTTTCTTT.

This chain uses TRBV5-1 with TRBJ1-2; D may be TRBD1 (6 bases). The CDR3 spans 13 residues. Trimming removed 0 bases at V and 8 bases at J, with 11 bases between. Germline loops: CDR1 SGHRS, CDR2 YFSETQ. The CDR3 spells CASSLVEGDGYTF. DNA of the CDR3: TGCGCCAGCAGCTTGGTGGAGGGGGACGGCTACACCTTC.

The chain is built from TRBV4-3 and TRBJ1-6; no reliable D call. Germline CDR1 LGHNA, CDR2 YSLEER. V lost 0 bases, J lost 6 bases, and 9 bases lay in between. CDR3 length: 15 residues. CDR3 sequence: CASSQEYGLNSPLHF. The CDR3 DNA reads TGCGCCAGCAGCCAAGAATACGGTCTTAATTCACCCCTCCACTTT.

This clonotype was detected once. The rearrangement links TRBV20-1 to TRBJ1-1; D gene unclear. The CDR3 is 14 amino acids. Deletions cut 3 bases from V and 8 bases from J, with 19 bases between. Germline V gives CDR1 DFQATT, CDR2 SNEGSKA (reference sequence). The CDR3, as DNA: TGCAGTGCTAGTCCGGCAGCCGCTGGGATAGAAGCTTTCTTT. Amino acid sequence: CSASPAAAGIEAFF.

The chain links TRBV20-1 to TRBJ2-7; TRBD2 is a possible D gene (5 bases). With 4 bases removed from V and 2 bases from J, the gap between germline ends came to 15 bases. This CDR3 has 14 residues. From germline, CDR1 is DFQATT and CDR2 SNEGSKA (reference sequence). CDR3 coding DNA: TGCAGTGCTACCGGAGACGGGGTCCCCTACGAGCAGTACTTC. It specifies CSATGDGVPYEQYF.